The 11 T cell receptor beta chains below come from one sample, sequenced in a study of T cell responses to AZD1222 COVID-19 vaccine. Clones were sequenced by immunoSEQ multiplex PCR, and TCRdb holds only the in-frame ones, with some missing. This table holds approximately 57,000 clones, around 88% found once. This material consisted of peripheral blood, taken on day 0 of AZD1222 vaccination. The receptors here all came from an adult in good health.

The chain carries TRBV6-5 and TRBJ2-7, with 8 bases aligning to TRBD2. CDR1 and CDR2 (germline): MNHEY, SVGAGI. V shed 9 bases and J 4 bases; nucleotides not matched to a gene: 14. The CDR3 totals 15 residues. This CDR3 reads CASSWRGDLPYEQYF. The DNA for the CDR3 is TGTGCCAGTTCTTGGCGGGGGGACTTGCCATACGAGCAGTACTTC.

The chain couples TRBV7-9 to TRBJ1-5, with 7 bases lining up with TRBD1. Per the germline V gene, CDR1 is SEHNR and CDR2 is FQNEAQ (reference sequence). With V trimmed by 4 bases and J by 1 base, 7 bases remained unmatched. The CDR3 is 16 residues long. The CDR3 spells CASSSLDRASNQPQHF. The CDR3 region has the DNA TGTGCCAGCAGCTCCCTCGACAGGGCGAGCAATCAGCCCCAGCATTTT.

V usage is TRBV3-1 (or the pseudogene TRBV3-2) and J usage is TRBJ2-5; D is possibly TRBD1 (6 bases). V was clipped by 2 bases and J by 0 bases, with 10 bases between them. CDR3 length: 15 residues. CDR1 is LGHDT, CDR2 YNNKEL, per germline (reference sequence). The CDR3 DNA is TGTGCCAGCAGCCAACAAGGACAGTACCAAGAGACCCAGTACTTC. It codes for CASSQQGQYQETQYF.

The J gene is TRBJ1-1, the V gene TRBV28; D gene uncertain. Germline-derived CDR1 and CDR2 are MDHEN and SYDVKM. Trimming cost V 8 bases and J 0 bases, with 4 bases left between them. The CDR3 has 11 residues. The CDR3 bases are TGTGCCAGCGCAGTGAACACTGAAGCTTTCTTT. It codes for CASAVNTEAFF.

This chain uses TRBV7-2 with TRBJ2-7, with TRBD2 identical over 13 bases. V was pared by 5 bases and J by 4 bases, with 5 bases of the junction left unmatched. This CDR3 spans 15 amino acids. Germline-derived CDR1 and CDR2 are SGHTA and FQGNSA. CDR3 DNA sequence: TGTGCCAGCAGCCGTGAGGGACTAGCGGGGTACGAGCAGTACTTC. Translated: CASSREGLAGYEQYF.

The genes are TRBV28 and TRBJ2-1; D is perhaps TRBD1 (5 bases). Deletions cut 3 bases from V and 5 bases from J, with 14 bases between. The CDR3 spans 15 residues. Per germline, CDR1 MDHEN and CDR2 SYDVKM. Written as DNA, the CDR3 is TGTGCCAGCAGTTTTCCCCCAGGGATCCACAATGAGCAGTTCTTC. Residues: CASSFPPGIHNEQFF.

V is TRBV6-2 or TRBV6-3 and J is TRBJ1-2; no firm D call. V was cut by 6 bases and J by 0 bases, with 8 bases left in between. Germline-derived CDR1 and CDR2 are MNHEY and SVGEGT. CDR3 size: 13 residues. CDR3 sequence (DNA): TGTGCCAGCAGCCTCGCAGCTAACTATGGCTACACCTTC. Translating gives CASSLAANYGYTF.

The chain joins TRBV19 to TRBJ1-5; no firm D call. Trimming took off 6 bases at V and 4 bases at J, with 16 bases between the two ends. Germline lookup yields CDR1 LNHDA and CDR2 SQIVND (reference sequence). This CDR3 contains 15 residues. For the CDR3, the DNA is TGTGCCAGTAGGATCCCCACGGTCGGAAATCAGCCCCAGCATTTT. This sequence encodes CASRIPTVGNQPQHF.

This chain uses TRBV27 with TRBJ1-2; D is possibly TRBD1 (5 bases). The CDR3 totals 15 residues. V gave up 8 bases and J gave up 4 bases, with 20 bases separating them. Per germline, CDR1 MNHEY and CDR2 SMNVEV (reference sequence). The CDR3 nucleotides are TGTGCCAGCGCCCGATCGGGGCCGGCGATCTATGGCTACACCTTC. As protein: CASARSGPAIYGYTF.

The chain carries TRBV5-1 and TRBJ2-3; D is undetermined. V lost 4 bases and J 4 bases, leaving 7 bases between the germline ends. Germline V lookup: CDR1 SGHRS, CDR2 YFSETQ. The CDR3 totals 12 residues. This chain's CDR3 is CASSDLSDTQYF. CDR3 nucleotide sequence: TGCGCCAGCAGCGACTTATCAGATACGCAGTATTTT.

The CDR3 sequence: CASSLVKWLAGPSTDTQYF. The CDR3 DNA is TGTGCCAGCAGCTTAGTCAAGTGGCTAGCGGGACCTAGCACAGATACGCAGTATTTT. The genes are TRBV7-9 and TRBJ2-3; 9 bases match TRBD2. The ends lost 1 base at V and 0 bases at J; junction bases unmatched: 11. Germline-derived CDR1 and CDR2 are SEHNR and FQNEAQ (reference sequence). The CDR3 is made up of 19 amino acids.